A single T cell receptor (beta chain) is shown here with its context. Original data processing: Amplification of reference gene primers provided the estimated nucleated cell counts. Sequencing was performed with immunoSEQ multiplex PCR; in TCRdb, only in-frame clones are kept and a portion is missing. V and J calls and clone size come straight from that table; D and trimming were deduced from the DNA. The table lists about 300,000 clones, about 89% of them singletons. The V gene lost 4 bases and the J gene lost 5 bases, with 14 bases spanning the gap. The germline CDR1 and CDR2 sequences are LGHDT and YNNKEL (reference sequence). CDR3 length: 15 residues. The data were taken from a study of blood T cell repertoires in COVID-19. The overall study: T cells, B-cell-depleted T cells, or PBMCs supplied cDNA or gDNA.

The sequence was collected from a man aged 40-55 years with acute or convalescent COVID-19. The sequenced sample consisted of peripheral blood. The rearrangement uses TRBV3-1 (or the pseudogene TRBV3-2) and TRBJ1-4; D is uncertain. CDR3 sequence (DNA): TGTGCCAGCAGCCCCTCGGGAGGGCGGAATGAAAAACTGTTTTTT. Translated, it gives CASSPSGGRNEKLFF.